This T cell receptor (beta chain) was identified during a study of cytomegalovirus exposure and HLA in healthy donors. Study-wide results and limits: The study put around 180 TCR beta chains on its list as cytomegalovirus-associated. Published work reported that the classifier diagnosed cytomegalovirus status with high specificity and sensitivity.

Per germline, CDR1 MNHNS and CDR2 SASEGT. Trimming removed 6 bases from V and 3 bases from J, with 14 bases in between. The CDR3 is made up of 14 amino acids. Primers for the PCR totalled 60 Vbeta and 13 Jbeta. Assay used: immunoSEQ multiplex PCR; TCRdb lists only in-frame clones, some missing. This table has about 190,000 clones, 87% appearing once. About this clone itself: The antigen is unknown.

Though probably carrying unrecorded immune exposures, donors were nominally healthy at sampling. The chain couples TRBV6-1 to TRBJ1-1; TRBD1 might be the D (5 bases). The sequence was collected from a man under 40 in good health and CMV-seronegative. Input material: PBMCs. CDR3 loop: CASRRPRGDTEAFF. Here the CDR3 DNA reads TGTGCCAGCAGGAGACCCCGGGGGGACACTGAAGCTTTCTTT.